This T cell receptor (beta chain) comes out of a study of spatial heterogeneity in lung cancer. Time point given: sample taken at primary tumor resection. This clonotype was found a few times. As yet, its antigen is unknown. Study observations and caveats: The study found that expanded intratumoral alpha and beta TCR counts tracked tumor mutation counts.

The CDR3 is 13 residues long. The V gene lost 5 bases and the J gene lost 5 bases, with 12 bases spanning the gap. The germline V gene encodes CDR1 WSHSY and CDR2 SAAADI. Each molecule of TCR cDNA was tagged with one unique molecular identifier. Using its own MiXCR run on the 5' RACE reads, TCRdb lists one record per CDR3 protein. Of approximately 6,800 distinct CDR3 sequences in the sample, roughly 13% were seen once. The genes are TRBV10-2 and TRBJ1-1, with a tentative D call TRBD1 (6 bases). The source of this sequence is a male donor with early-stage non-small cell lung cancer. The input for sequencing was lung tumor tissue, taken at surgery. This CDR3 reads CASSSDRTTEAFF. CDR3 DNA: TGCGCCAGCAGTTCTGACAGGACAACTGAAGCTTTCTTT.